The 29 T cell receptor beta chains reported below all come from one sample, sequenced in a study of technical replicates of blood from several donors. Sequencing used immunoSEQ multiplex PCR; TCRdb keeps in-frame clones, though not all of them. The sample records 80,000 or so clones, roughly 94% being singletons. The sequenced sample consisted of T cells isolated from PBMCs. These receptors were taken from a human donor in good health.

The chain couples TRBV10-3 to TRBJ1-1; possibly TRBD1 for D (6 bases). This CDR3 has 15 residues. Between the trimmed V and J ends, which lost 1 base and 3 bases, there was a span of 12 bases. Germline CDR1 is ENHRY and CDR2 is SYGVKD. The CDR3 coding sequence is TGTGCCATCAGTGAGTTCAAGGGGGGGTACACTGAAGCTTTCTTT. Its protein is CAISEFKGGYTEAFF.

This clone was observed a single time. This rearrangement joins TRBV10-3 to TRBJ2-3; no clear D gene. With 6 bases removed from V and 4 bases from J, the gap between germline ends came to 8 bases. The germline CDR1 and CDR2 sequences are ENHRY and SYGVKD. The CDR3 covers 12 residues. The CDR3 loop reads CAISGVADTQYF. The CDR3 DNA reads as TGTGCCATCAGCGGAGTTGCAGATACGCAGTATTTT.

The CDR3 protein is CASSLPGTRHNEKLFF. The CDR3, as DNA: TGTGCCAGCAGTTTGCCTGGGACAAGGCACAATGAAAAACTGTTTTTT. V is TRBV7-9 and J is TRBJ1-4, with D maybe TRBD1 (6 bases). Looked up from germline, CDR1 is SEHNR and CDR2 is FQNEAQ (reference sequence). This CDR3 is 16 amino acids long. Trimming pared 6 bases from V and 5 bases from J, leaving 19 bases between.

The chain combines TRBV28 with TRBJ2-2, with D uncertain. Germline CDR1 MDHEN, CDR2 SYDVKM. There are 15 residues in the CDR3. The V end was cut by 6 bases, the J end by 3 bases, with 14 bases between. The CDR3 protein is CASSLLRVDTGELFF. Written as DNA, the CDR3 is TGTGCCAGCAGCCTCCTCCGGGTTGACACCGGGGAGCTGTTTTTT.

The V call is TRBV7-9, the J call TRBJ2-1, with 8 bases that match TRBD2. This CDR3 has 15 residues. Trimming took 1 base from V and 8 from J; bases not matched to a gene: 7. Germline V CDR1 and CDR2: SEHNR, FQNEAQ (reference sequence). The CDR3 is CASSLEGSGIDEQFF. The CDR3 DNA sequence: TGTGCCAGCAGCTTAGAGGGTAGCGGGATCGATGAGCAGTTCTTC.

V gene TRBV9 combines with J gene TRBJ1-5; TRBD1 is a possible D gene (6 bases). The CDR3 is 14 residues long. V was cut by 3 bases and J by 4 bases, with 11 bases left in between. The germline CDR1 and CDR2 sequences are SGDLS and YYNGEE. CDR3 bases: TGTGCCAGCAGCGGGGAGGGGGTAAATCAGCCCCAGCATTTT. As protein: CASSGEGVNQPQHF.

The V gene is TRBV18, the J gene TRBJ2-5, with D tentatively TRBD1 (7 bases). Germline CDR1 and CDR2: KGHSH and LQKENI. V dropped 3 bases and J dropped 2 bases, with 28 bases sitting between them. The CDR3 runs 20 residues. The CDR3 spells CASSPQGQVTSKRVQETQYF. The CDR3 nucleotides read TGTGCCAGCTCACCTCAAGGACAGGTAACGTCGAAGCGGGTGCAAGAGACCCAGTACTTC.

V and J are TRBV5-1 and TRBJ1-1, with 7 bases fitting TRBD1. The CDR3 is 14 residues long. J was trimmed by 4 bases and V by 4 bases; bases with no gene match: 7. CDR1 SGHRS and CDR2 YFSETQ come from the germline V gene. CDR3 sequence: CASSLNRDSTEAFF. CDR3 in DNA: TGCGCCAGCAGCCTGAACCGGGACAGCACTGAAGCTTTCTTT.

The chain uses TRBV11-2 and TRBJ1-5; 10 nucleotides align to TRBD1. With V trimmed by 5 bases and J by 8 bases, 3 bases remained unmatched. The length of the CDR3 is 13 residues. Germline loops: CDR1 SGHAT, CDR2 FQNNGV. CDR3 sequence (DNA): TGTGCCAGCAGCGCCGGGACAGGGGAGCCCCAGCATTTT. It translates to CASSAGTGEPQHF.

This chain connects TRBV6-1 to TRBJ2-7; D might be TRBD1 (5 bases). Germline V gene data show CDR1 as MNHNS and CDR2 as SASEGT. Trimming took off 8 bases at V and 4 bases at J, with 18 bases between the two ends. This CDR3 comprises 14 residues. Here the CDR3 DNA reads TGTGCCAGCGGTCCTTTACAGGTTGATTACGAGCAGTACTTC. Translating gives CASGPLQVDYEQYF.

This chain uses TRBV6-6 with TRBJ1-2, with TRBD1 as a possible D gene (6 bases). CDR1 MNHNY and CDR2 SVGAGI come from the germline V gene (reference sequence). The CDR3 is made up of 14 amino acids. Trimming took 0 bases from V and 10 from J, leaving 15 bases between them. This CDR3 reads CASSYSPGASYYTF. The CDR3 DNA follows: TGTGCCAGCAGTTACTCCCCAGGGGCCTCCTACTACACCTTC.

The CDR3 protein is CASSQGLVRETQYF. DNA of the CDR3: TGTGCCAGCAGCCAAGGACTAGTCAGAGAGACCCAGTACTTC. The rearrangement links TRBV28 to TRBJ2-5, with 7 bases matching TRBD2. This CDR3 spans 14 amino acids. Germline values: CDR1 MDHEN, CDR2 SYDVKM. Unmatched junction bases numbered 8, after V lost 6 bases and J lost 4 bases.

The V gene is TRBV19, the J gene TRBJ1-1, with D possibly matching TRBD1 (5 bases). Trimming removed 6 bases from V and 1 base from J, with 15 bases in between. CDR1 and CDR2 (germline): LNHDA, SQIVND (reference sequence). CDR3 size: 15 residues. The CDR3 region has the DNA TGTGCCAGTAGGGGGATCCGTCAGGGGAACACTGAAGCTTTCTTT. It encodes CASRGIRQGNTEAFF. The variable domain in full, with the rest retrieved from reference TRBV19 and TRBJ1-1, is DGGITQSPKYLFRKEGQNVTLSCEQNLNHDAMYWYRQDPGQGLRLIYYSQIVNDFQKGDIAEGYSVSREKKESFPLTVTSAQKNPTAFYLCASRGIRQGNTEAFFGQGTRLTVV.

This chain joins TRBV5-3 and TRBJ2-7; a possible D gene is TRBD1 (5 bases). TRBV5-3 is an ORF; its function is uncertain. This CDR3 has 15 residues. Trimming took 0 bases from V and 4 from J, leaving 14 bases between them. The CDR3 is CARSLACQGVYEQYF. DNA for the CDR3: TGTGCCAGAAGCTTGGCCTGTCAGGGTGTTTACGAGCAGTACTTC.

The rearrangement links TRBV5-3 to TRBJ1-2; no firm D call. TRBV5-3 is known as an ORF, though its function is uncertain. V shed 5 bases and J shed 8 bases, with 16 bases lying between them. CDR3 length equals 13 residues. The CDR3 DNA follows: TGTGCCAGAAGGGGGAGTTGGGTTTACGGCTACACCTTC. It encodes CARRGSWVYGYTF.

This chain uses TRBV29-1 with TRBJ2-1, with 10 bases identical to TRBD2. The germline V gene has CDR1 SQVTM and CDR2 ANQGSEA. V trimming: 6 bases; J trimming: 3 bases; junction bases outside the gene matches: 2. This CDR3 has 13 residues. CDR3 sequence (DNA): TGCAGCGTAGCGGGAGGGTTCTACAATGAGCAGTTCTTC. Translating gives CSVAGGFYNEQFF.

The rearrangement joins TRBV15 to TRBJ1-3; 9 bases fit TRBD1. CDR3 size: 15 residues. J gave up 3 bases and V 4 bases, and 4 bases lay outside the gene matches. The germline V gene encodes CDR1 LNHNV and CDR2 YYDKDF (reference sequence). The CDR3 region has the DNA TGTGCCACCAGCACCGGGACAGGGTATGGAAACACCATATATTTT. It encodes CATSTGTGYGNTIYF.

The V and J genes are TRBV13 and TRBJ1-1, with a weak D call TRBD1 (5 bases). CDR3 length: 14 residues. Trimming shortened V by 3 bases and J by 4 bases, and 12 bases separated the two germline ends. Per the germline V gene, CDR1 is PRHDT and CDR2 is FYEKMQ (reference sequence). The CDR3 region is CASSFESGPTEAFF. CDR3 DNA sequence: TGTGCCAGCAGCTTTGAATCAGGGCCCACTGAAGCTTTCTTT. Full variable domain (outside the CDR3, taken from reference TRBV13 and TRBJ1-1): AAGVIQSPRHLIKEKRETATLKCYPIPRHDTVYWYQQGPGQDPQFLISFYEKMQSDKGSIPDRFSAQQFSDYHSELNMSSLELGDSALYFCASSFESGPTEAFFGQGTRLTVV.

CDR3 sequence (DNA): TGTGCCAGCAGTGGACGGGACAGCGGCTCCTACGAGCAGTACTTC. This sequence encodes CASSGRDSGSYEQYF. The chain uses TRBV27 and TRBJ2-7, with 7 positions matching TRBD1. This CDR3 contains 15 residues. The V gene end was trimmed by 5 bases and the J gene end by 0 bases; junction bases not matched to a gene: 7. Germline V lookup: CDR1 MNHEY, CDR2 SMNVEV (reference sequence).

This clone appeared once. The chain carries TRBV11-2 and TRBJ2-1; TRBD2 agrees at 14 bases. V lost 1 base, J lost 9 bases, and 5 bases stayed unmatched. Germline CDR1 and CDR2: SGHAT and FQNNGV. The CDR3 sequence is 16 residues long. CDR3 coding DNA: TGTGCCAGCAGCTTAGCCGGGACTAGCGGGAGAGGTGAGCAGTTCTTC. As protein: CASSLAGTSGRGEQFF.

This clone was detected once. V and J are TRBV7-6 and TRBJ2-5; 8 bases map to TRBD2. V lost 3 bases to trimming and J lost 0 bases; unmatched junction nucleotides: 9. The V gene's germline CDR1 is SGHVS and CDR2 FNYEAQ. The CDR3 sequence is 17 residues long. The DNA for the CDR3 is TGTGCCAGCAGCTTTTCCCATAGTAGCGGGGACCAAGAGACCCAGTACTTC. Protein sequence: CASSFSHSSGDQETQYF. The variable domain in full, with the rest retrieved from reference TRBV7-6 and TRBJ2-5, is GAGVSQSPRYKVTKRGQDVALRCDPISGHVSLYWYRQALGQGPEFLTYFNYEAQQDKSGLPNDRFSAERPEGSISTLTIQRTEQRDSAMYRCASSFSHSSGDQETQYFGPGTRLLVL.

The V call is TRBV10-3, the J call TRBJ1-2, with 9 bases that match TRBD1. V shed 0 bases, J shed 2 bases, and the junction held 10 bases outside the gene matches. The CDR3 has 18 residues. Germline V gene lookup returns CDR1 ENHRY and CDR2 SYGVKD. The CDR3 region has the DNA TGTGCCATCAGTGAGTCCTCAAGGGGTACAGGGGGCAACTATGGCTACACCTTC. It encodes CAISESSRGTGGNYGYTF.

This chain joins TRBV2 and TRBJ2-1; the D gene is possibly TRBD2 (5 bases). Germline V gene lookup returns CDR1 SNHLY and CDR2 FYNNEI. The CDR3 extends over 14 amino acids. Trimming stripped 5 bases from V and 6 bases from J, with 14 bases between. CDR3 sequence: CASSRSGFTNEQFF. In DNA form, the CDR3 reads TGTGCCAGCAGTAGGAGCGGATTTACCAATGAGCAGTTCTTC. The whole variable domain, filled in from reference TRBV2 and TRBJ2-1, reads EPEVTQTPSHQVTQMGQEVILRCVPISNHLYFYWYRQILGQKVEFLVSFYNNEISEKSEIFDDQFSVERPDGSNFTLKIRSTKLEDSAMYFCASSRSGFTNEQFFGPGTRLTVL.

This clone was counted a single time. This chain links TRBV7-9 with TRBJ2-7, with TRBD1 as a possible D gene (6 bases). With 4 bases removed from V and 2 bases from J, the gap between germline ends came to 12 bases. The CDR3 covers 14 residues. Germline CDR1 reads SEHNR; CDR2 reads FQNEAQ (reference sequence). The CDR3 region is CASSSWDKTYEQYF. Here the CDR3 DNA reads TGTGCCAGCAGCTCCTGGGACAAGACCTACGAGCAGTACTTC.

The rearrangement links TRBV15 to TRBJ2-1, with TRBD1 matching 8 bases. V lost 5 bases, J lost 7 bases, and 10 bases stayed unmatched. The V gene's germline CDR1 is LNHNV and CDR2 YYDKDF (reference sequence). The CDR3 totals 15 residues. The CDR3 sequence: CATSRNVQGVNEQFF. Here the CDR3 DNA reads TGTGCCACCAGCCGCAACGTACAGGGGGTAAATGAGCAGTTCTTC.

DNA of the CDR3: TGTGCCAGCAGTTTACCGGACAGGGGCCACGAGCAGTACTTC. It encodes CASSLPDRGHEQYF. The rearrangement links TRBV28 to TRBJ2-7, with 9 bases that match TRBD1. Germline trimming cut 2 bases from V and 5 bases from J; bases unmatched to any gene: 4. The germline CDR1 and CDR2 sequences are MDHEN and SYDVKM. The CDR3 totals 14 residues.

This chain joins TRBV30 and TRBJ2-1, with TRBD2 matching 11 bases. The CDR3 is 15 amino acids. V was clipped by 4 bases and J by 4 bases; unmatched bases: 6. Germline-derived CDR1 and CDR2 are GTSNPN and SVGIG (reference sequence). CDR3 nucleotides: TGTGCCTGGACTATGGGACTAGCGGAATACAATGAGCAGTTCTTC. Translating it yields CAWTMGLAEYNEQFF.

The chain uses TRBV10-3 and TRBJ2-1, with D perhaps matching TRBD1 (5 bases). V was shortened by 2 bases and J by 5 bases, with 13 bases between the two germline ends. The CDR3 spans 15 residues. CDR1 and CDR2 (germline): ENHRY, SYGVKD. This CDR3 is CAISEGQGTNNEQFF. The CDR3 DNA is TGTGCCATCAGTGAGGGGCAGGGAACTAACAATGAGCAGTTCTTC.

The chain employs TRBV6-5 and TRBJ1-1; D is unclear. CDR1 MNHEY and CDR2 SVGAGI come from the germline V gene. Between the trimmed V and J ends, which lost 4 bases and 8 bases, there was a span of 11 bases. This CDR3 is built from 12 residues. CDR3 in DNA: TGTGCCAGCAGTTGGGGAGGCCAGGAAGCTTTCTTT. Translation gives CASSWGGQEAFF.